The source of this T cell receptor (beta chain) is a study of T cell repertoires in cytomegalovirus infection. On the study more broadly: Based on public TCR beta signatures, there were indications of CMV infection and of a matching HLA type. The study's findings and limits: In two of eight donors, the top clonotype was HLA-C-restricted CMV-specific. Identification of carriers of CMV plus the relevant HLA was achieved through cumulative public TCR beta family frequency.

This CDR3 spans 16 amino acids. V shed 5 bases and J shed 2 bases, with 16 bases lying between them. Germline V gives CDR1 SGHVS, CDR2 FQNEAQ. TCRdb processed the reads anew with MiXCR; each CDR3 protein has one entry. The sample consists of more than 400,000 distinct CDR3 sequences, 26% of them appearing once. Details on this clonotype: Its antigen is not identified.

What was sequenced was PBMCs. The sequence came from a human donor in good health (CMV status not recorded). Some clones in this sample may be carry-over from other donors' samples. The chain employs TRBV7-8 and TRBJ1-3, with a tentative D call TRBD1 (5 bases). CDR3 amino acids: CASSPEGLPTGNTIYF. CDR3 bases: TGTGCCAGCAGCCCCGAGGGGTTACCTACTGGAAACACCATATATTTT.